The clone carrying this T cell receptor (beta chain) appeared many times. The CDR3 sequence is 14 residues long. The germline gives CDR1 SGHTA, CDR2 FQGNSA. J gave up 7 bases and V 1 base, and 6 bases lay outside the gene matches. From about 400 ng of RNA, a library with molecular barcoded alpha/delta and beta/gamma adaptors was made. TCRdb re-analysed the reads in MiXCR, keeping a single row per CDR3 protein. The sample has about 46,000 distinct CDR3 sequences; around 12% are singletons. This entry is derived from a study of read filtering for tumor transcriptome and immune sequencing. Sequencing was carried out using a population of CD138-negative cells sorted from bone marrow. The clonotype comes from a donor aged 40 or over with multiple myeloma. The chain uses TRBV7-2 and TRBJ2-5; 7 bases match TRBD2. The DNA of the CDR3 is TGTGCCAGCAGCTTAGGACTAGCTTTCCGGACCCAGTACTTC. Encoded protein: CASSLGLAFRTQYF. The whole variable domain, filled in from reference TRBV7-2 and TRBJ2-5, reads GAGVSQSPSNKVTEKGKDVELRCDPISGHTALYWYRQSLGQGLEFLIYFQGNSAPDKSGLPSDRFSAERTGGSVSTLTIQRTQQEDSAVYLCASSLGLAFRTQYFGPGTRLLVL.